The rows below give T cell receptor beta chains drawn from one sample of a study of T-cell memory formation after mild COVID-19. From the 5' RACE reads, TCRdb called clonotypes with MiXCR, one entry per CDR3 protein. The sample records approximately 260,000 distinct CDR3 sequences, over 15% being singletons. The sequencing sample was made of PBMCs or a T cell subset sorted from them (not recorded which). These receptor sequences come from a young man who had mild COVID-19 (a few samples of this study predate the infection). Cell type and time point are not known. Both conserved end residues are part of each CDR3. Fields, in order: J gene, clone size, CDR3 length, V gene, D gene, CDR3 DNA, CDR3 protein. D genes are given only for firm matches. Clone size, where shown, is once, few, many, or a class for clones that have expanded.

J gene: TRBJ2-3
clone size: NA
CDR3 length: 16
V gene: TRBV7-2
D gene: NA
CDR3 DNA: TGTGCCAGCAGCACAGGGACTTCTGGGGTCGTAGATACGCAGTATTTT
CDR3 protein: CASSTGTSGVVDTQYF

J gene: TRBJ1-1
clone size: NA
CDR3 length: 14
V gene: TRBV20-1
D gene: NA
CDR3 DNA: TGCAGTGGCGCTCAAGGCGGGCAGAACACTGAAGCTTTCTTT
CDR3 protein: CSGAQGGQNTEAFF

J gene: TRBJ2-1
clone size: NA
CDR3 length: 13
V gene: TRBV7-8
D gene: NA
CDR3 DNA: TGTGCCAGCAGCTTCGACCGAGTGCTTGAGCAGTTCTTC
CDR3 protein: CASSFDRVLEQFF

J gene: TRBJ2-5
clone size: many
CDR3 length: 12
V gene: TRBV5-1
D gene: NA
CDR3 DNA: TGCGCCAGCAGCTTGTTACAAGAGACCCAGTACTTC
CDR3 protein: CASSLLQETQYF

J gene: TRBJ2-3
clone size: NA
CDR3 length: 16
V gene: TRBV24-1
D gene: TRBD2
CDR3 DNA: TGTGCCACCAGTGGAAGAAGCGGGGGCCCCACAGATACGCAGTATTTT
CDR3 protein: CATSGRSGGPTDTQYF

J gene: TRBJ1-5
clone size: few
CDR3 length: 14
V gene: TRBV12-3/TRBV12-4
D gene: NA
CDR3 DNA: TGTGCCAGCAGTTTAACGACCCGGGATCAGCCCCAGCATTTT
CDR3 protein: CASSLTTRDQPQHF

J gene: TRBJ2-1
clone size: NA
CDR3 length: 15
V gene: TRBV7-3
D gene: NA
CDR3 DNA: TGTGCCAGCAGCCCTCGGACCTCCCCTAGCAATGAGCAGTTCTTC
CDR3 protein: CASSPRTSPSNEQFF

J gene: TRBJ2-7
clone size: NA
CDR3 length: 15
V gene: TRBV4-3
D gene: NA
CDR3 DNA: TGCGCCAGCAGCCAAGAATCCCAGCGTCGCTACGAGCAGTACTTC
CDR3 protein: CASSQESQRRYEQYF

J gene: TRBJ2-5
clone size: few
CDR3 length: 14
V gene: TRBV20-1
D gene: NA
CDR3 DNA: TGCAGTGCTAGGCGTGGGACAACCTTAGAGACCCAGTACTTC
CDR3 protein: CSARRGTTLETQYF

J gene: TRBJ1-1
clone size: NA
CDR3 length: 14
V gene: TRBV7-2
D gene: TRBD1
CDR3 DNA: TGTGCCAGCAGCCCGACAGGGGCGAACACTGAAGCTTTCTTT
CDR3 protein: CASSPTGANTEAFF

J gene: TRBJ2-5
clone size: few
CDR3 length: 13
V gene: TRBV4-3
D gene: TRBD1
CDR3 DNA: TGCGCCAGCAGCCGGACAGGCGTGGAGACCCAGTACTTC
CDR3 protein: CASSRTGVETQYF

J gene: TRBJ2-3
clone size: NA
CDR3 length: 15
V gene: TRBV7-2
D gene: TRBD2
CDR3 DNA: TGTGCCAGCAGCCCCCCAGGAGCGGGGGGGCGGGGGCAGTATTTT
CDR3 protein: CASSPPGAGGRGQYF

J gene: TRBJ2-1
clone size: few
CDR3 length: 17
V gene: TRBV5-1
D gene: TRBD1
CDR3 DNA: TGCGCCAGCAGCCCGGACCCGGCAGGGGGCGGTCGGAATGAGCAGTTCTTC
CDR3 protein: CASSPDPAGGGRNEQFF

J gene: TRBJ1-6
clone size: NA
CDR3 length: 20
V gene: TRBV6-5
D gene: NA
CDR3 DNA: TGTGCCAGCAGTCGCCCCCCGGGACAAGGGATGCCCCTTTATAATTCACCCCTCCACTTT
CDR3 protein: CASSRPPGQGMPLYNSPLHF

J gene: TRBJ2-5
clone size: few
CDR3 length: 14
V gene: TRBV7-9
D gene: NA
CDR3 DNA: TGTGCCAGCAGCTCACCCCGGGACCTGGAGACCCAGTACTTC
CDR3 protein: CASSSPRDLETQYF

J gene: TRBJ1-1
clone size: few
CDR3 length: 16
V gene: TRBV20-1
D gene: NA
CDR3 DNA: TGCAGTGCTCTCGGGTGGGGGGGAGTAAGAAACACTGAAGCTTTCTTT
CDR3 protein: CSALGWGGVRNTEAFF

J gene: TRBJ1-1
clone size: few
CDR3 length: 16
V gene: TRBV29-1
D gene: NA
CDR3 DNA: TGTAGCGTTGTATTCTTTGGGGTACCAATGAACACTGAAGCTTTCTTT
CDR3 protein: CSVVFFGVPMNTEAFF

J gene: TRBJ2-1
clone size: NA
CDR3 length: 15
V gene: TRBV5-1
D gene: NA
CDR3 DNA: TGCGCCAGCAGCTCCACCGTGGGGGGATACAATGAGCAGTTCTTC
CDR3 protein: CASSSTVGGYNEQFF

J gene: TRBJ2-6
clone size: NA
CDR3 length: 16
V gene: TRBV7-6
D gene: TRBD1
CDR3 DNA: TGTGCCAGCAGCCCGAGACAGGGGATTGGGGCCAACGTCCTGACTTTC
CDR3 protein: CASSPRQGIGANVLTF

J gene: TRBJ1-2
clone size: few
CDR3 length: 15
V gene: TRBV4-3
D gene: NA
CDR3 DNA: TGCGCCAGCAGCCACTCTGATGAGGGTAGCTATGGCTACACCTTC
CDR3 protein: CASSHSDEGSYGYTF

J gene: TRBJ1-1
clone size: few
CDR3 length: 15
V gene: TRBV7-2
D gene: NA
CDR3 DNA: TGTGCCAGCAGCTTTTCGCCGGGACGGACCACTGAAGCTTTCTTT
CDR3 protein: CASSFSPGRTTEAFF

J gene: TRBJ2-2
clone size: few
CDR3 length: 16
V gene: TRBV7-3
D gene: TRBD1
CDR3 DNA: TGTGCCAGCAGCCCTGAGACAGGGGGCAACACCGGGGAGCTGTTTTTT
CDR3 protein: CASSPETGGNTGELFF

J gene: TRBJ2-5
clone size: few
CDR3 length: 14
V gene: TRBV7-2
D gene: TRBD2
CDR3 DNA: TGTGCCAGCAGCTTAGTAGCGGGGGACCTGGCCCAGTACTTC
CDR3 protein: CASSLVAGDLAQYF